This passage covers 9 T cell receptor beta chains from one sample sequenced in a study of T cell clones after liver transplantation. TCRdb keeps only in-frame clones here, not all; method: immunoSEQ multiplex PCR. The sample holds tens of thousands of clones, 70% seen once. The sequences come from CD4+ T cells from blood, collected at the approximately 16-month timepoint. The receptors derive from a human patient who received a liver transplant. Among the T cells, some may be from the graft donor.

The chain couples TRBV2 to TRBJ2-5; 7 positions match TRBD2. The CDR3 runs to 14 residues. The V segment lost 1 base and the J segment 2 bases; nucleotides outside the gene matches: 1. CDR1 is SNHLY, CDR2 FYNNEI, per germline. The CDR3 region is CASSEGRGQETQYF. CDR3 coding DNA: TGTGCCAGCAGTGAAGGGCGGGGGCAAGAGACCCAGTACTTC.

The chain has TRBV5-1 and TRBJ2-3; 9 positions match TRBD2. The ends lost 4 bases at V and 3 bases at J; junction bases unmatched: 9. The CDR3 is 16 amino acids. Germline CDR1 reads SGHRS; CDR2 reads YFSETQ. In DNA, the CDR3 is TGCGCCAGCAGCCAGGAGGGGACTAGCCCTACAGATACGCAGTATTTT. This encodes CASSQEGTSPTDTQYF.

The rearrangement joins TRBV2 to TRBJ2-5; 12 bases are a match to TRBD2. This CDR3 spans 14 amino acids. The ends lost 8 bases at V and 3 bases at J; junction bases unmatched: 4. Germline V gives CDR1 SNHLY, CDR2 FYNNEI. CDR3 sequence reads: CASRRTSGKETQYF. In DNA, the CDR3 is TGTGCCAGCCGACGGACTAGCGGGAAAGAGACCCAGTACTTC.

This clone was counted once. The gene calls are TRBV7-9 and TRBJ1-1; a weak D match, TRBD1 (6 bases). Per the germline V gene, CDR1 is SEHNR and CDR2 is FQNEAQ (reference sequence). Trimming removed 5 bases from V and 3 bases from J, with 13 bases in between. The CDR3 covers 14 residues. The CDR3 DNA follows: TGTGCCAGCAGCGTCAGGGGAGGGGACACTGAAGCTTTCTTT. Amino acid sequence: CASSVRGGDTEAFF.

This rearrangement joins TRBV5-1 to TRBJ1-3; D not resolved. V was cut by 6 bases and J by 4 bases, with 5 bases left in between. This CDR3 contains 11 residues. Germline V CDR1 and CDR2: SGHRS, YFSETQ. The CDR3 coding sequence is TGCGCCAGCACGGCCGGAAACACCATATATTTT. Translating it yields CASTAGNTIYF.

The rearrangement uses TRBV6-1 and TRBJ1-1; no firm D call. Trimming shortened V by 2 bases and J by 1 base, and 8 bases separated the two germline ends. The CDR3 spans 14 residues. Germline-derived CDR1 and CDR2 are MNHNS and SASEGT. CDR3 amino acids: CASSEIQANTEAFF. The CDR3 nucleotides read TGTGCCAGCAGTGAAATCCAGGCGAACACTGAAGCTTTCTTT.

This clone was seen a few times. This chain connects TRBV7-8 to TRBJ2-2; 7 bases agree with TRBD2. The CDR3 is 14 amino acids. The trim removed 1 base at V and 5 bases at J, leaving 1 base unmatched. In germline, CDR1 is SGHVS, CDR2 FQNEAQ. The CDR3 region is CASSLGGSTGELFF. The CDR3, as DNA: TGTGCCAGCAGCTTAGGCGGGAGTACCGGGGAGCTGTTTTTT.

The J gene is TRBJ2-3, the V gene TRBV2; 9 bases agree with TRBD2. This CDR3 contains 18 residues. Trimming cost V 4 bases and J 2 bases; bases outside gene matches: 13. Per germline, CDR1 SNHLY and CDR2 FYNNEI. The CDR3 DNA follows: TGTGCCAGCAGTGGTGGTAGGGGGCTAGCGGGGTCCACAGATACGCAGTATTTT. Protein product: CASSGGRGLAGSTDTQYF.

The V gene is TRBV5-1, the J gene TRBJ1-2; TRBD1 matches 8 bases. V was clipped by 1 base and J by 5 bases; unmatched bases: 1. This CDR3 contains 13 residues. Germline V gene lookup returns CDR1 SGHRS and CDR2 YFSETQ. In nucleotides, the CDR3 is TGCGCCAGCAGCTTGCAGGGGGCTTATGGCTACACCTTC. Protein: CASSLQGAYGYTF.